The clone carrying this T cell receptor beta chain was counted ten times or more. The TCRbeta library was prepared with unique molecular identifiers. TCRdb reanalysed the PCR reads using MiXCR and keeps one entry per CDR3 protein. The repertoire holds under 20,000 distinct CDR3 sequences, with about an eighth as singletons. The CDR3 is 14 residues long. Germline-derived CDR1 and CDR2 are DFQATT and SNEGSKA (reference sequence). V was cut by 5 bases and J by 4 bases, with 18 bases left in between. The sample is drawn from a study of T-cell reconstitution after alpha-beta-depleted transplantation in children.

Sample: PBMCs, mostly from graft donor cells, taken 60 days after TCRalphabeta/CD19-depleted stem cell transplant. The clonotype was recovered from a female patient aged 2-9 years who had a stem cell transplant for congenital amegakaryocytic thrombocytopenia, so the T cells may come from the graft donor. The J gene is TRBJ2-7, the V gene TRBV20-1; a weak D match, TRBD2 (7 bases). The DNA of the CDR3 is TGCAGTGCTGGGGGGGCTGGGGTTGGGTACGAGCAGTACTTC. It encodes CSAGGAGVGYEQYF.